This T cell receptor (beta chain) stems from a study of OX40 agonist ivuxolimab in advanced cancers. Study details: Patients with hepatocellular carcinoma, melanoma, renal cell or head and neck cancer made up the dose-escalation patients. Those enrolled were 82.7% male, with a mean age of around 55 years and ages from roughly 20 to 85. Treatment received earlier with anti-PD-1, anti-PD-L1 or anti-CTLA-4 agents was allowed, and 40% had some.

Germline loops: CDR1 SEHNR, CDR2 FQNEAQ (reference sequence). The length of the CDR3 is 12 residues. The V and J ends lost 6 bases and 7 bases respectively, with 13 bases between them. Sequencing used immunoSEQ multiplex PCR; TCRdb keeps in-frame clones, though not all of them. The table lists some 110,000 clones, about nine tenths of them singletons, with approximately 0.49% in the top ten. The study's findings and limits: The study observed clonal expansion of CD4+ and CD8+ blood T cells by week 6 at 0.1 to 3.0 mg/kg.

To note about this clone: Its antigen remains unknown.

The sequence derives from an adult with an advanced solid tumor such as melanoma, head and neck, liver or kidney cancer. This specimen consisted of CD4+ or CD8+ T cells sorted from blood, obtained in a trial of the OX40 agonist ivuxolimab. The chain carries TRBV7-9 and TRBJ2-7; D is ambiguous. CDR3 amino acids: CASSPRMEEQYF. The CDR3 nucleotides read TGTGCCAGCAGTCCGAGGATGGAAGAGCAGTACTTC. The full variable domain, in which reference TRBV7-9 and TRBJ2-7 provide the parts outside the CDR3, is DTGVSQNPRHKITKRGQNVTFRCDPISEHNRLYWYRQTLGQGPEFLTYFQNEAQLEKSRLLSDRFSAERPKGSFSTLEIQRTEQGDSAMYLCASSPRMEEQYFGPGTRLTVT.